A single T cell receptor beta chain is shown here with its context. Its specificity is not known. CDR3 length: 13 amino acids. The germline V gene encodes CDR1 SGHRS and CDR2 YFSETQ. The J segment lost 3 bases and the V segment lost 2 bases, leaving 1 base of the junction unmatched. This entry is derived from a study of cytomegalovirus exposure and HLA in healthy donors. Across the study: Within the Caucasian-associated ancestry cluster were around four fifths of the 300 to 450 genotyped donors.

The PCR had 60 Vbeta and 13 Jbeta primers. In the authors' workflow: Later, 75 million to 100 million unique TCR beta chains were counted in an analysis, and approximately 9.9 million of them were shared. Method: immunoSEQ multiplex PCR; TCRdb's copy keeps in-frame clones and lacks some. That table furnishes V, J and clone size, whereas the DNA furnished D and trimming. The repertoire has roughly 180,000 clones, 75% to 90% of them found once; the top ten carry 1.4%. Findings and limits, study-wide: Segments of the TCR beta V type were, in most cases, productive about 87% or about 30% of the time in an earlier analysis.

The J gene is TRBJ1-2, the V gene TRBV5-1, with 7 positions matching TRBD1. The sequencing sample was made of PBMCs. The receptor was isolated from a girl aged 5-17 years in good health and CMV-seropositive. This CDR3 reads CASSFQGDYGYTF. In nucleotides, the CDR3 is TGCGCCAGCAGCTTTCAGGGGGACTATGGCTACACCTTC.